These T cell receptor beta chains were read from a single sample in a study of beta chain features in type 1 diabetes. Produced via immunoSEQ multiplex PCR; TCRdb's table is partial and in-frame only. The sample carries about 150,000 clones, under 9.5% recorded once. The sample consisted of central memory CD4+ T cells from blood. The receptors were gathered from a man between 18 and 35 years old in good health. Each CDR3 is given with its conserved first and last residue. The D gene is left open where the match is weak. Some rows have no size entry. The others give once, few or many, or a class for an expanded clone.

clone size,D gene,J gene,V gene,CDR3 protein,CDR3 DNA
NA,NA,TRBJ1-1,TRBV6-5,CASSTNRARDTEAFF,TGTGCCAGCAGTACTAACAGGGCTCGGGACACTGAAGCTTTCTTT
many,TRBD1,TRBJ2-5,TRBV7-3,CASSSIGTGSQETQYF,TGTGCCAGCAGTTCGATTGGGACAGGGAGCCAAGAGACCCAGTACTTC
few,NA,TRBJ1-1,TRBV6-5,CASKEVLNTEAFF,TGTGCCAGCAAGGAGGTCCTGAACACTGAAGCTTTCTTT
NA,TRBD1,TRBJ2-5,TRBV6-6,CASRSSPGQQETQYF,TGTGCCAGCAGGTCCAGTCCGGGACAGCAAGAGACCCAGTACTTC
NA,NA,TRBJ2-5,TRBV5-1,CASSLQDPYQETQYF,TGCGCCAGCAGCCTACAGGACCCGTACCAAGAGACCCAGTACTTC
NA,TRBD1,TRBJ1-5,TRBV2,CASSGQGDQPQHF,TGTGCCAGCAGTGGACAGGGGGATCAGCCCCAGCATTTT
NA,NA,TRBJ1-2,TRBV19,CASSIDHPSAQLNYGYTF,TGTGCCAGTAGTATAGATCATCCTTCGGCACAGCTGAACTATGGCTACACCTTC
few,TRBD1,TRBJ2-2,TRBV19,CASRTQGPGELFF,TGTGCCAGTAGGACACAGGGGCCCGGGGAGCTGTTTTTT
NA,NA,TRBJ2-2,TRBV10-3,CAISAQAQGRELFF,TGTGCCATCAGTGCTCAAGCTCAGGGGAGAGAGCTGTTTTTT
few,TRBD1,TRBJ1-2,TRBV4-3,CASSQEGGAHGYTF,TGCGCCAGCAGCCAAGAAGGGGGCGCGCATGGCTACACCTTC
few,TRBD1,TRBJ1-5,TRBV14,CASSPQGAGQPQHF,TGTGCCAGCAGCCCACAGGGGGCAGGACAGCCCCAGCATTTT
few,NA,TRBJ1-1,TRBV5-1,CASSLAPGGGSTEAFF,TGCGCCAGCAGCTTGGCACCCGGTGGGGGGTCCACTGAAGCTTTCTTT
few,TRBD1,TRBJ1-2,TRBV27,CASSFRGDRLNYGYTF,TGTGCCAGCAGCTTTCGGGGGGACAGGCTAAACTATGGCTACACCTTC
NA,NA,TRBJ1-2,TRBV7-2,CASSLGAGHDGYTF,TGTGCCAGCAGCTTAGGGGCCGGTCATGATGGCTACACCTTC
few,NA,TRBJ2-5,TRBV5-1,CASKEGRHQETQYF,TGCGCCAGCAAGGAGGGCAGACATCAAGAGACCCAGTACTTC
many,NA,TRBJ1-6,TRBV7-2,CASSLAPGSVSPLHF,TGTGCCAGCAGCTTAGCGCCAGGCTCGGTTTCACCCCTCCACTTT
few,TRBD2,TRBJ2-3,TRBV19,CASSIGTSGNTDTQYF,TGTGCCAGTAGTATCGGGACTAGCGGGAACACAGATACGCAGTATTTT
few,NA,TRBJ2-1,TRBV11-2,CASSLEGRRNNEQFF,TGTGCCAGCAGCTTAGAGGGGAGGCGGAACAATGAGCAGTTCTTC
few,NA,TRBJ2-1,TRBV6-1,CASSDGQWPRAFF,TGTGCCAGCAGTGACGGACAATGGCCTCGGGCGTTCTTC
NA,TRBD1,TRBJ1-2,TRBV9,CASSVAGGDFRGYTF,TGTGCCAGCAGCGTCGCAGGGGGAGATTTCCGAGGCTACACCTTC
few,TRBD1,TRBJ1-1,TRBV7-2,CASSLNRGDTEAFF,TGTGCCAGCAGCTTGAACAGGGGGGACACTGAAGCTTTCTTT
NA,TRBD1,TRBJ2-1,TRBV6-5,CASSYSKAGGYNEQFF,TGTGCCAGCAGTTACTCGAAGGCAGGGGGCTACAATGAGCAGTTCTTC
NA,NA,TRBJ1-6,TRBV7-9,CASTRTGNNSPLHF,TGTGCCAGCACTAGGACGGGGAATAATTCACCCCTCCACTTT
few,NA,TRBJ1-5,TRBV30,CAWSVGAFNQPQHF,TGTGCCTGGAGTGTAGGGGCCTTCAATCAGCCCCAGCATTTT
few,NA,TRBJ2-5,TRBV7-2,CASSLFRGETQYF,TGTGCCAGCAGCTTATTCAGGGGAGAGACCCAGTACTTC
NA,NA,TRBJ1-1,TRBV5-1,CASSMGGGYTEAFF,TGCGCCAGCAGCATGGGCGGGGGATACACTGAAGCTTTCTTT
many,NA,TRBJ2-7,TRBV29-1,CSVPRARPYEQYF,TGCAGCGTTCCGAGGGCTCGTCCATACGAGCAGTACTTC
NA,TRBD2,TRBJ2-3,TRBV30,CAWTSGIMTDTQYF,TGTGCCTGGACTAGCGGGATAATGACAGATACGCAGTATTTT
few,NA,TRBJ2-5,TRBV11-2,CASSEGDQETQYF,TGTGCCAGCAGCGAGGGGGACCAAGAGACCCAGTACTTC
many,NA,TRBJ1-1,TRBV30,CAWSRMTGTEAFF,TGTGCCTGGAGCCGTATGACAGGAACTGAAGCTTTCTTT
NA,TRBD2,TRBJ2-7,TRBV4-3,CASSQQAGTSYEQYF,TGCGCCAGCAGCCAACAAGCGGGAACGTCCTACGAGCAGTACTTC
many,NA,TRBJ2-3,TRBV30,CAWTRLKDTQYF,TGTGCCTGGACCCGACTAAAAGATACGCAGTATTTT
NA,TRBD2,TRBJ2-7,TRBV7-2,CASSFLSGRNEQYF,TGTGCCAGCAGCTTTCTTAGCGGGAGAAACGAGCAGTACTTC
NA,NA,TRBJ2-1,TRBV7-2,CASSQGLPPHNEQFF,TGTGCCAGCAGCCAGGGACTCCCCCCCCACAATGAGCAGTTCTTC
NA,NA,TRBJ2-3,TRBV5-8,CASSSLQGTDTQYF,TGTGCCAGCAGCTCTCTCCAGGGAACAGATACGCAGTATTTT
NA,TRBD2,TRBJ2-3,TRBV11-3,CASSLSGSVRDTQYF,TGTGCCAGCAGTCTTAGCGGGAGCGTCCGGGATACGCAGTATTTT
NA,NA,TRBJ2-7,TRBV4-2,CASSQGMDNYEQYF,TGTGCCAGCAGCCAAGGGATGGACAACTACGAGCAGTACTTC
NA,TRBD1,TRBJ1-2,TRBV28,CASTITGGQGVYGYTF,TGTGCCAGCACCATTACGGGTGGACAGGGAGTCTATGGCTACACCTTC
few,NA,TRBJ2-3,TRBV21-1,CASSPRGLTGGLLATDTQYF,TGTGCCAGCAGCCCGCGCGGTTTGACGGGGGGGCTATTGGCGACAGATACGCAGTATTTT
NA,TRBD2,TRBJ2-7,TRBV7-2,CASSLASSGGSYEQYF,TGTGCCAGCAGCTTAGCCTCTAGCGGGGGGTCCTACGAGCAGTACTTC
NA,TRBD1,TRBJ1-6,TRBV5-1,CASTLDRVENSPLHF,TGCGCCAGCACCCTGGACAGGGTAGAGAATTCACCCCTCCACTTT
few,TRBD1,TRBJ2-1,TRBV28,CASSLRTGGSYNEQFF,TGTGCCAGCAGTCTCCGGACAGGGGGCTCCTACAATGAGCAGTTCTTC
many,NA,TRBJ1-6,TRBV30,CAWRRSSGPLHF,TGTGCCTGGAGGAGGAGCTCGGGACCCCTCCACTTT
few,NA,TRBJ1-6,TRBV7-2,CASSSRDFNSPLHF,TGTGCCAGCAGCTCCCGGGACTTTAATTCACCCCTCCACTTT
few,TRBD1,TRBJ2-2,TRBV10-3,CAIGQGASGELFF,TGTGCCATCGGTCAGGGGGCGAGTGGGGAGCTGTTTTTT
NA,TRBD1,TRBJ2-7,TRBV28,CASSSQGAKGEQYF,TGTGCCAGCAGTTCCCAGGGGGCAAAGGGTGAGCAGTACTTC
few,TRBD2,TRBJ2-7,TRBV25-1,CASSEGLAIYEQYF,TGTGCCAGCAGCGAGGGACTAGCGATCTACGAGCAGTACTTC
few,TRBD2,TRBJ2-2,TRBV27,CASRSGGTTGELFF,TGTGCCAGCCGTAGCGGGGGAACCACCGGGGAGCTGTTTTTT
few,TRBD1,TRBJ1-2,TRBV2,CASRRDSYGYTF,TGTGCCAGCAGGAGGGACAGTTATGGCTACACCTTC
NA,TRBD1,TRBJ1-5,TRBV7-2,CASSLEGTGGDNQPQHF,TGTGCCAGCAGCTTAGAGGGGACAGGGGGGGACAATCAGCCCCAGCATTTT
few,NA,TRBJ2-7,TRBV5-4,CASSQKSGLEQYF,TGTGCCAGCAGCCAAAAGTCGGGACTCGAGCAGTACTTC
few,TRBD2,TRBJ2-1,TRBV6-1,CATWSSGRVGTEQFF,TGTGCCACCTGGTCTAGCGGGAGAGTGGGCACTGAGCAGTTCTTC
many,NA,TRBJ2-7,TRBV7-9,CASSSRNAGSHEQYF,TGTGCCAGCAGCTCCCGAAACGCGGGATCCCACGAGCAGTACTTC
NA,NA,TRBJ2-3,TRBV5-6,CASSLGGGSTDTQYF,TGTGCCAGCAGCTTGGGCGGAGGGAGCACAGATACGCAGTATTTT